In this sample, the clone carrying this T cell receptor (beta chain) turned up a few times. What it binds is unknown. Sequenced by immunoSEQ multiplex PCR; TCRdb stores in-frame clones only, minus some. The profile shows around 30,000 clones, roughly 78% of them singletons. This entry comes from a study of pediatric ulcerative colitis. Study-wide background: Most patients had pancolitis, and two had left-sided colitis.

Study-wide points: Substantially fewer templates came from a couple of patients' blood samples. Blood-rectal clonal overlap within each person was significantly higher in ulcerative colitis patients than controls. Acute severe colitis showed lower rectal diversity from clonal expansions.

The germline V and J ends were trimmed by 0 bases and 5 bases, with 12 bases remaining between them. This CDR3 region has 14 residues. Per germline, CDR1 SGHRS and CDR2 YFSETQ. This clonotype was obtained from a boy aged 5 to 17 with severe ulcerative colitis. Sequencing was performed on blood. The genes are TRBV5-1 and TRBJ2-7, with D perhaps matching TRBD1 (5 bases). The CDR3, as DNA: TGCGCCAGCAGCTTGGGACAGTTCGACCACGAGCAGTACTTC. Translating it yields CASSLGQFDHEQYF.